This is a list of T cell receptor beta chains from one sample in a study of blood T cell repertoires in COVID-19. Data came from immunoSEQ multiplex PCR; TCRdb stores just in-frame clones and leaves some out. This repertoire shows roughly 120,000 clones, approximately 84% found once; its top ten account for about 3%. The sequencing input was peripheral blood. Receptor source: a man aged 40-50 years with acute or convalescent COVID-19. Each CDR3 is given with its conserved first and last residue. Fields, in order: J gene, V gene, clone size, D gene, CDR3 protein, CDR3 DNA. D genes are given only for firm matches. Clone sizes are given selectively: once, few, many, or a class where the clone is expanded.

>TRBJ2-3|TRBV24-1|NA|TRBD1
CATSDQRQGADTQYF
TGTGCCACCAGTGATCAAAGACAGGGGGCCGATACGCAGTATTTT
>TRBJ2-7|TRBV6-5|NA|NA
CASSLVPAGTYEQYF
TGTGCCAGCAGTTTAGTCCCGGCAGGAACCTACGAGCAGTACTTC
>TRBJ1-1|TRBV19|NA|NA
CASSIDLQGSTEAFF
TGTGCCAGTAGTATAGATCTTCAGGGGTCCACTGAAGCTTTCTTT
>TRBJ1-4|TRBV9|NA|NA
CASSVGTGGRVEKLFF
TGTGCCAGCAGCGTAGGGACGGGAGGAAGGGTTGAAAAACTGTTTTTT
>TRBJ2-4|TRBV2|once|NA
CASQQLAKNIQYF
TGTGCCAGCCAACAGCTAGCCAAAAACATTCAGTACTTC
>TRBJ1-2|TRBV21-1|NA|NA
CASSKPPQGNYGYTF
TGTGCCAGCAGCAAACCACCACAGGGAAACTATGGCTACACCTTC
>TRBJ2-7|TRBV27|NA|TRBD1
CASSLSTGGHEQYF
TGTGCCAGCAGTTTATCCACAGGGGGCCACGAGCAGTACTTC
>TRBJ1-4|TRBV5-8|NA|NA
CASGEGQTTNEKLFF
TGTGCCAGCGGAGAAGGACAGACAACTAATGAAAAACTGTTTTTT
>TRBJ2-5|TRBV12-3/TRBV12-4|NA|TRBD2
CASSRTSGGTQYF
TGTGCCAGCAGTCGGACTAGCGGGGGGACCCAGTACTTC
>TRBJ2-1|TRBV27|once|TRBD1
CASSLSGTGFEGVYNEQFF
TGTGCCAGCAGTCTATCCGGGACAGGTTTCGAAGGGGTGTACAATGAGCAGTTCTTC
>TRBJ2-6|TRBV19|NA|NA
CASSIGGSGANVLTF
TGTGCCAGTAGTATTGGAGGGTCTGGGGCCAACGTCCTGACTTTC
>TRBJ2-7|TRBV4-1|NA|TRBD2
CASSQTSGGYEQYF
TGCGCCAGCAGCCAAACTAGCGGGGGCTACGAGCAGTACTTC
>TRBJ2-7|TRBV19|few|TRBD1
CASSITGVSYEQYF
TGTGCCAGTAGTATTACAGGGGTCTCCTACGAGCAGTACTTC
>TRBJ2-1|TRBV24-1|NA|TRBD2
CATSGTGGRNEQFF
TGTGCCACCAGTGGAACGGGGGGGCGCAATGAGCAGTTCTTC
>TRBJ1-4|TRBV6-1|once|TRBD1
CASSTGSSEKLFF
TGTGCCAGTTCGACAGGGAGCTCGGAAAAACTGTTTTTT
>TRBJ1-2|TRBV7-9|few|TRBD1
CASSLRDRGLNYGYTF
TGTGCCAGCAGCTTACGGGACAGGGGCCTCAACTATGGCTACACCTTC
>TRBJ2-1|TRBV5-1|NA|TRBD2
CASSLAGGPHNEQFF
TGCGCCAGCAGCTTGGCGGGGGGGCCCCACAATGAGCAGTTCTTC
>TRBJ2-1|TRBV2|NA|TRBD1
CASSGQGAQNEQFF
TGTGCCAGCAGCGGACAGGGGGCGCAGAATGAGCAGTTCTTC
>TRBJ2-3|TRBV5-5|NA|NA
CASSLGRGTSTDTQYF
TGTGCCAGCAGCTTGGGTAGGGGAACTAGCACAGATACGCAGTATTTT
>TRBJ2-1|TRBV6-4|NA|NA
CASSDSGGSPYNEQFF
TGTGCCAGCAGTGACTCGGGGGGTAGCCCCTACAATGAGCAGTTCTTC
>TRBJ1-1|TRBV4-1|once|NA
CASSQGLPRVTEAFF
TGCGCCAGCAGCCAAGGACTGCCGAGGGTAACTGAAGCTTTCTTT
>TRBJ1-1|TRBV28|few|NA
CASTDGKRERRVTEAFF
TGTGCCAGCACCGACGGGAAGAGGGAAAGACGGGTCACTGAAGCTTTCTTT
>TRBJ1-2|TRBV5-5|NA|TRBD1
CASSAGTGANNYGYTF
TGTGCCAGCAGCGCGGGGACAGGGGCGAATAACTATGGCTACACCTTC
>TRBJ2-2|TRBV12-3/TRBV12-4|NA|NA
CARILSGELFF
TGTGCCAGAATACTATCCGGGGAGCTGTTTTTT
>TRBJ2-2|TRBV29-1|NA|TRBD2
CSVARGSNTGELFF
TGCAGCGTTGCGCGGGGGTCAAACACCGGGGAGCTGTTTTTT
>TRBJ1-5|TRBV24-1|NA|NA
CATSDVDSNYLQPQHF
TGTGCCACCAGTGATGTGGACAGCAACTATCTTCAGCCCCAGCATTTT
>TRBJ2-3|TRBV4-1|NA|TRBD2
CASSLKPGLAGKTSTDTQYF
TGCGCCAGCAGCCTAAAACCGGGACTAGCGGGGAAAACTAGCACAGATACGCAGTATTTT
>TRBJ2-3|TRBV7-8|NA|NA
CASSLAQKDTQYF
TGTGCCAGCAGCTTAGCGCAGAAAGATACGCAGTATTTT
>TRBJ2-3|TRBV7-9|NA|NA
CASSFLTGGRDTQYF
TGTGCCAGCAGCTTTCTCACCGGGGGGCGGGATACGCAGTATTTT
>TRBJ1-5|TRBV19|NA|NA
CASSIFQGSQPQHF
TGTGCCAGTAGTATTTTTCAGGGGAGTCAGCCCCAGCATTTT
>TRBJ2-1|TRBV24-1|NA|TRBD2
CATSDLRASGGHSSYNEQFF
TGTGCCACCAGTGATTTAAGGGCTAGCGGGGGTCACAGCTCCTACAATGAGCAGTTCTTC
>TRBJ2-3|TRBV2|once|NA
CASSEPPDRGPSTDTQYF
TGTGCCAGCAGTGAACCACCGGACAGAGGGCCTAGCACAGATACGCAGTATTTT
>TRBJ2-7|TRBV19|NA|TRBD1
CASSRAGQGASYEQYF
TGTGCCAGTAGTAGAGCGGGACAGGGGGCCTCCTACGAGCAGTACTTC
>TRBJ2-1|TRBV24-1|NA|TRBD2
CATSDPSGGHDEQFF
TGTGCCACCAGTGATCCTAGCGGGGGGCACGATGAGCAGTTCTTC
>TRBJ1-1|TRBV20-1|NA|NA
CSALTNTEAFF
TGCAGTGCACTAACCAACACTGAAGCTTTCTTT
>TRBJ2-3|TRBV5-5|NA|TRBD1
CASSRSRGRFTDTQYF
TGTGCCAGCAGCCGTAGCAGGGGGCGCTTTACAGATACGCAGTATTTT
>TRBJ2-5|TRBV3-1/TRBV3-2|NA|TRBD2
CASSQDNPGLAGGAETQYF
TGTGCCAGCAGCCAAGACAACCCGGGACTAGCGGGGGGGGCAGAGACCCAGTACTTC
>TRBJ1-2|TRBV5-1|few|TRBD1
CASSLKSGTANYGYTF
TGCGCCAGCAGCTTGAAATCCGGGACAGCTAACTATGGCTACACCTTC
>TRBJ1-6|TRBV30|NA|NA
CAWSGGSYNSPLHF
TGTGCCTGGAGTGGAGGCTCCTATAATTCACCCCTCCACTTT
>TRBJ2-2|TRBV6-6|NA|TRBD1
CASSTQGADTGELFF
TGTGCCAGCAGTACACAGGGGGCGGACACCGGGGAGCTGTTTTTT
>TRBJ2-3|TRBV6-5|NA|NA
CASSSEVDTQYF
TGTGCCAGCAGTTCCGAGGTAGATACGCAGTATTTT
>TRBJ2-3|TRBV3-1/TRBV3-2|once|TRBD2
CASSQEPGRGRTDTQYF
TGTGCCAGCAGCCAAGAACCTGGGAGGGGACGCACAGATACGCAGTATTTT
>TRBJ2-5|TRBV29-1|NA|TRBD2
CSTKAGGQQWETQYF
TGCAGCACGAAAGCGGGGGGGCAGCAGTGGGAGACCCAGTACTTC
>TRBJ1-1|TRBV27|NA|TRBD1
CASSRQGMGAEAFF
TGTGCCAGCAGCCGACAGGGGATGGGTGCTGAAGCTTTCTTT
>TRBJ1-1|TRBV7-3|NA|TRBD1
CASSAMGQGETEAFF
TGTGCCAGCAGCGCAATGGGACAGGGGGAAACTGAAGCTTTCTTT
>TRBJ2-2|TRBV19|few|TRBD1
CASSVYRGPNTGELFF
TGTGCCAGTAGTGTTTACAGGGGGCCAAACACCGGGGAGCTGTTTTTT
>TRBJ2-5|TRBV5-4|NA|TRBD1
CASRHPGQGQETQYF
TGTGCCAGCAGACATCCGGGACAGGGACAAGAGACCCAGTACTTC
>TRBJ2-3|TRBV5-1|NA|TRBD2
CASSFKLITSGGASVDTQYF
TGCGCCAGCAGCTTCAAACTCATAACTAGCGGGGGGGCGAGTGTAGATACGCAGTATTTT
>TRBJ1-2|TRBV7-2|NA|NA
CASSLNTYYGYTF
TGTGCCAGCAGCTTAAACACCTACTATGGCTACACCTTC
>TRBJ2-2|TRBV4-2|once|NA
CASSQAEVTGELFF
TGTGCCAGCAGCCAAGCAGAAGTGACCGGGGAGCTGTTTTTT
>TRBJ1-1|TRBV4-3|NA|NA
CASSQDLVYEVPLGTEAFF
TGCGCCAGCAGCCAAGATCTCGTTTATGAGGTTCCCCTAGGTACTGAAGCTTTCTTT
>TRBJ2-1|TRBV13|NA|TRBD2
CASSLTRTSGGNEQFF
TGTGCCAGCAGCCTTACCCGGACTAGCGGGGGGAATGAGCAGTTCTTC
>TRBJ2-5|TRBV11-2|NA|TRBD1
CASSRGGTGRAGYLEAMETQYF
TGTGCCAGCAGTAGGGGCGGGACAGGGCGCGCCGGATATTTGGAGGCCATGGAGACCCAGTACTTC
>TRBJ2-7|TRBV6-2/TRBV6-3|few|TRBD2
CASSLAEFYEQYF
TGTGCCAGCAGCCTAGCGGAATTCTACGAGCAGTACTTC
>TRBJ1-2|TRBV21-1|NA|NA
CASSNRTDENYGYTF
TGTGCCAGCAGCAATCGGACAGACGAGAACTATGGCTACACCTTC
>TRBJ1-2|TRBV20-1|NA|TRBD1
CSASPGTGGRGYTF
TGCAGTGCTAGTCCCGGGACAGGGGGCCGAGGCTACACCTTC
>TRBJ2-3|TRBV9|NA|NA
CASSANGGGRTDTQYF
TGTGCCAGCAGTGCAAATGGGGGGGGCCGCACAGATACGCAGTATTTT
>TRBJ2-7|TRBV30|NA|NA
CAGGREGAYEQYF
TGTGCCGGGGGCAGGGAGGGGGCCTACGAGCAGTACTTC
>TRBJ2-7|TRBV7-9|NA|NA
CASSRARSYEQYF
TGTGCCAGCAGCAGGGCCCGCTCCTACGAGCAGTACTTC